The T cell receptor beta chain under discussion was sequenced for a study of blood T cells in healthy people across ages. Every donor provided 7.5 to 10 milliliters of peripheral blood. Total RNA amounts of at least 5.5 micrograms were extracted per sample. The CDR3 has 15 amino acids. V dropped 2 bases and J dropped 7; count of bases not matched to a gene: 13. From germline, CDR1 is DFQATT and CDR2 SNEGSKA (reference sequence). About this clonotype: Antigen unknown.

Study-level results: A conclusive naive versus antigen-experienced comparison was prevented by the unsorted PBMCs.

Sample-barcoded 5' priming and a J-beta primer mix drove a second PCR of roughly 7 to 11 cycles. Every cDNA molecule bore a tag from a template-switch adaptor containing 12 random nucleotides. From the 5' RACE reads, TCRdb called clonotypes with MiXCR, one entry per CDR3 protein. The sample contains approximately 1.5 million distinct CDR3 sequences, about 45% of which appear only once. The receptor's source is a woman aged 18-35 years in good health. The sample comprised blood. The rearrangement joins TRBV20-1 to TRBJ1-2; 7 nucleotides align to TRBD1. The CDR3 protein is CSARTRSEGAGGYTF. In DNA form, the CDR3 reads TGCAGTGCTAGAACCCGATCGGAGGGGGCGGGTGGCTACACCTTC.